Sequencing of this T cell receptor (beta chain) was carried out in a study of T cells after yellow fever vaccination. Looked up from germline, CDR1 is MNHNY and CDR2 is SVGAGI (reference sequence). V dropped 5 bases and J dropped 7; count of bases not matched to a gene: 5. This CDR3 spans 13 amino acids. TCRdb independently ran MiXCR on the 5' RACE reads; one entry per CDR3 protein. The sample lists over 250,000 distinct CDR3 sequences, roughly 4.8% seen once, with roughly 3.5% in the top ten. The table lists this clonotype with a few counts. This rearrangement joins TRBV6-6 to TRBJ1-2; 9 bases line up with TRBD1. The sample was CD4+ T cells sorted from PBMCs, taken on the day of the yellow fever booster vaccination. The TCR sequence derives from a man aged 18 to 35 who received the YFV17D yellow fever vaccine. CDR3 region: CASSGDRDAGYTF. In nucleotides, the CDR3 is TGTGCCAGCAGTGGGGACAGGGACGCTGGCTACACCTTC.